One sample yielded the 30 T cell receptor beta chains listed below, sequenced in a study of T cell repertoires in cytomegalovirus infection (dated by TCRdb to about 2019). Their antigen targets remain unknown. Sequencer: Illumina HiSeq 1500. The public reads were reprocessed in TCRdb via fastp at Q25 and MiXCR, keeping in-frame beta chains. Each entry is one CDR3 protein sequence, shown with its most common DNA and genes. The table for this sample lists about 890,000 distinct CDR3 sequences; approximately 31% of them were counted only once. The top ten clonotypes cover around 15% of the sample. This specimen's treatment or condition label, per the study, means: in vitro stimulation with specific CMV peptide epitopes to enrich CMV-specific T cells. The starting material was cultured CD8+ T cells from PBMCs, obtained from culture after CMV antigen stimulation. The receptor set was obtained from a human donor in good health (CMV status not recorded). Some clones in this sample may be carry-over from other donors' samples.

This chain joins TRBV7-6 and TRBJ2-5; D may correspond to TRBD1 or TRBD2 (7 bases each). Trimming stripped 1 base from V and 4 bases from J, with 19 bases between. The CDR3 runs to 17 residues. Germline V gene lookup returns CDR1 SGHVS and CDR2 FNYEAQ. The CDR3 DNA reads TGTGCCAGCAGCTTAGGACAGGGAGGGGGATACGGAGAGACCCAGTACTTC. This codes for CASSLGQGGGYGETQYF.

This chain connects TRBV5-1 to TRBJ2-1; unclear D gene. This CDR3 contains 15 residues. CDR1 and CDR2 (germline): SGHRS, YFSETQ. Trimming stripped 1 base from V and 0 bases from J, with 8 bases between. CDR3 residues: CASSLHSSSYNEQFF. CDR3 nucleotide sequence: TGCGCCAGCAGCTTGCATTCCAGCTCCTACAATGAGCAGTTCTTC.

This rearrangement joins TRBV27 to TRBJ2-7; the match to TRBD2 covers 10 bases. Per germline, CDR1 MNHEY and CDR2 SMNVEV (reference sequence). V was pared by 7 bases and J by 4 bases, with 7 bases of the junction left unmatched. The CDR3 covers 14 residues. The CDR3 DNA follows: TGTGCCAGCACCATAGCGGGGGGCAGGTACGAGCAGTACTTC. Amino acid sequence: CASTIAGGRYEQYF.

V gene TRBV6-8 combines with J gene TRBJ2-1, with 11 bases fitting TRBD1. Germline values: CDR1 MNHGY, CDR2 SAAAGT. The trim removed 7 bases at V and 6 bases at J, leaving 2 bases unmatched. CDR3 length: 13 residues. The CDR3: CASTGTGGNEQFF. The CDR3 DNA is TGTGCCAGCACCGGGACAGGGGGCAATGAGCAGTTCTTC.

Only a few counts were recorded for this clonotype. The chain is built from TRBV6-1 and TRBJ1-1; the D gene is possibly TRBD1 (5 bases). The CDR3 has 14 residues. With 6 bases removed from V and 3 bases from J, the gap between germline ends came to 14 bases. Germline V gives CDR1 MNHNS, CDR2 SASEGT. This CDR3 reads CASSTRVRYTEAFF. CDR3 in DNA: TGTGCCAGCAGCACCAGGGTGCGGTACACTGAAGCTTTCTTT.

The chain has TRBV19 and TRBJ1-5; 9 bases line up with TRBD1. This CDR3 has 17 amino acids. The V gene's germline CDR1 is LNHDA and CDR2 SQIVND (reference sequence). Trimming took 4 bases from V and 2 from J; bases not matched to a gene: 9. CDR3 nucleotide sequence: TGTGCCAGTAGTACCGGACAGGGGAGGTTGGGCAATCAGCCCCAGCATTTT. This gives the protein CASSTGQGRLGNQPQHF.

This clonotype has a handful of counts. V and J are TRBV7-9 and TRBJ1-2; TRBD1 matches 7 bases. CDR3 size: 17 residues. Per the germline V gene, CDR1 is SEHNR and CDR2 is FQNEAQ (reference sequence). J was trimmed by 0 bases and V by 2 bases; bases with no gene match: 9. The CDR3 loop is CASSLPKQGSPNYGYTF. In DNA form, the CDR3 reads TGTGCCAGCAGCTTACCCAAACAGGGGAGCCCTAACTATGGCTACACCTTC.

The chain is built from TRBV6-2 or TRBV6-3 and TRBJ2-1, with D perhaps TRBD2 (5 bases). The CDR3 runs to 13 residues. CDR1 MNHEY and CDR2 SVGEGT come from the germline V gene. Trimming removed 5 bases at V and 6 bases at J, with 11 bases between. This CDR3 is CASSVGLANEQFF. The CDR3 bases are TGTGCCAGCAGTGTCGGACTTGCCAATGAGCAGTTCTTC.

This rearrangement joins TRBV27 to TRBJ1-5; no clear D. Trimming pared 6 bases from V and 5 bases from J, leaving 14 bases between. From germline, CDR1 is MNHEY and CDR2 SMNVEV (reference sequence). This CDR3 comprises 14 residues. The CDR3 is CASSPREGYQPQHF. For the CDR3, the DNA is TGTGCCAGCAGCCCTAGGGAGGGCTATCAGCCCCAGCATTTT.

This clonotype was seen ten or more times. The chain links TRBV7-8 to TRBJ1-5; D remains unclear. Trimming pared 5 bases from V and 0 bases from J, leaving 17 bases between. Germline V CDR1 and CDR2: SGHVS, FQNEAQ. The CDR3 sequence is 17 residues long. CDR3 bases: TGTGCCAGCAGCCCCCACCCGGGCAGCTATAGCAATCAGCCCCAGCATTTT. This sequence encodes CASSPHPGSYSNQPQHF. The entire variable domain, with the rest obtained from reference TRBV7-8 and TRBJ1-5, is as follows: GAGVSQSPRYKVAKRGQDVALRCDPISGHVSLFWYQQALGQGPEFLTYFQNEAQLDKSGLPSDRFFAERPEGSVSTLKIQRTQQEDSAVYLCASSPHPGSYSNQPQHFGDGTRLSIL.

V and J are TRBV7-6 and TRBJ2-1; 8 bases line up with TRBD2. Looked up from germline, CDR1 is SGHVS and CDR2 is FNYEAQ. This CDR3 has 17 residues. Trimming removed 3 bases from V and 0 bases from J; junction bases left unmatched: 7. The CDR3 DNA reads TGTGCCAGCAGCTTCGGGGGGGGTGGCGGCTCCTACAATGAGCAGTTCTTC. Residues: CASSFGGGGGSYNEQFF.

There are many counts of this clonotype. The chain couples TRBV7-2 to TRBJ1-1, with a possible D match to TRBD1 (5 bases). In germline, CDR1 is SGHTA, CDR2 FQGNSA. CDR3 length: 13 residues. V gave up 1 base and J gave up 11 bases, with 14 bases separating them. The CDR3 sequence: CASSLEGPRHAFF. The CDR3 nucleotides are TGTGCCAGCAGCTTAGAGGGACCTAGACATGCTTTCTTT. Drawing the rest from reference TRBV7-2 and TRBJ1-1, the complete variable domain is GAGVSQSPSNKVTEKGKDVELRCDPISGHTALYWYRQSLGQGLEFLIYFQGNSAPDKSGLPSDRFSAERTGGSVSTLTIQRTQQEDSAVYLCASSLEGPRHAFFGQGTRLTVV.

This clonotype came up many times. The CDR3 DNA reads as TGTGCCAGCAGCTCCCACCCTGGGAGTCAGGATACGCAGTATTTT. Its protein product is CASSSHPGSQDTQYF. This chain connects TRBV7-8 to TRBJ2-3; possibly TRBD2 for D (5 bases). This CDR3 contains 15 residues. Germline V gives CDR1 SGHVS, CDR2 FQNEAQ. With 4 bases removed from V and 6 bases from J, the gap between germline ends came to 17 bases.

V gene TRBV29-1 combines with J gene TRBJ1-4, with no clear D. CDR1 is SQVTM, CDR2 ANQGSEA, per germline. The CDR3 spans 14 residues. V lost 4 bases, J lost 4 bases, and 13 bases lay in between. CDR3 amino acids: CSVGGSGLNEKLFF. The DNA for the CDR3 is TGCAGCGTTGGAGGGTCCGGGCTTAATGAAAAACTGTTTTTT.

This clonotype was seen only a few times. The rearrangement joins TRBV20-1 to TRBJ1-6; 7 nucleotides align to TRBD1. V lost 6 bases and J lost 2; bases outside the gene matches: 10. The CDR3 runs to 16 residues. Per germline, CDR1 DFQATT and CDR2 SNEGSKA (reference sequence). In nucleotides, the CDR3 is TGCAGTGCCACCCCCCCCGACAGGGCCTATAATTCACCCCTCCACTTT. This codes for CSATPPDRAYNSPLHF.

V usage is TRBV2 and J usage is TRBJ2-2; 9 positions match TRBD2. V lost 6 bases to trimming and J lost 4 bases; unmatched junction nucleotides: 9. Germline values: CDR1 SNHLY, CDR2 FYNNEI. The CDR3 runs 16 residues. The CDR3 protein is CASRETAGGATGELFF. CDR3 nucleotide sequence: TGTGCCAGCAGGGAAACAGCGGGGGGCGCCACCGGGGAGCTGTTTTTT.

This sequence joins TRBV19 and TRBJ1-5, with TRBD1 matching over 8 bases. The CDR3 sequence is 14 residues long. The V and J ends lost 6 bases and 10 bases, in that order; junction bases with no gene match: 11. Germline V gives CDR1 LNHDA, CDR2 SQIVND (reference sequence). CDR3 nucleotides: TGTGCCAGTAGCGAAACAGGCGCAGGGGGCCCCCAGCATTTT. Protein: CASSETGAGGPQHF.

This clonotype has only a few counts. The chain couples TRBV7-2 to TRBJ1-5; D is ambiguous. The CDR3 length is 15 residues. Germline V gene data show CDR1 as SGHTA and CDR2 as FQGNSA. V lost 1 base to trimming and J lost 4 bases, with 11 bases between them. The CDR3 here is CASSLVGLGNQPQHF. The CDR3 DNA sequence: TGTGCCAGCAGCTTAGTAGGGTTAGGGAATCAGCCCCAGCATTTT.

This clonotype came up a few times. V is TRBV7-9 and J is TRBJ2-2; 10 positions match TRBD1. The J segment lost 4 bases and the V segment lost 3 bases, leaving 5 bases of the junction unmatched. The germline gives CDR1 SEHNR, CDR2 FQNEAQ (reference sequence). The CDR3 loop spans 16 amino acids. CDR3 DNA sequence: TGTGCCAGCAGCTTCTGGGACAGGGGAGGCACCGGGGAGCTGTTTTTT. Its translation is CASSFWDRGGTGELFF.

The chain combines TRBV5-6 with TRBJ1-1; maybe TRBD1 (5 bases). CDR1 is SGHDT and CDR2 is YYEEEE in the germline V gene. This CDR3 comprises 13 residues. V dropped 2 bases and J dropped 6 bases, with 11 bases sitting between them. The CDR3 sequence is CASSLQVRAEAFF. CDR3 DNA sequence: TGTGCCAGCAGCTTACAGGTTCGGGCTGAAGCTTTCTTT. Filled out from reference TRBV5-6 and TRBJ1-1, the complete variable domain reads DAGVTQSPTHLIKTRGQQVTLRCSPKSGHDTVSWYQQALGQGPQFIFQYYEEEERQRGNFPDRFSGHQFPNYSSELNVNALLLGDSALYLCASSLQVRAEAFFGQGTRLTVV.

The J gene is TRBJ2-5, the V gene TRBV4-1; perhaps TRBD2 as D (5 bases). This CDR3 region has 16 residues. V lost 0 bases and J lost 2, with 13 bases in between. Germline assignment: CDR1 MGHRA and CDR2 YSYEKL. The CDR3: CASSQDRYSEQETQYF. The CDR3 nucleotides are TGCGCCAGCAGCCAAGACCGCTATAGCGAACAAGAGACCCAGTACTTC.

The chain joins TRBV28 to TRBJ1-6; D is uncertain. V lost 3 bases to trimming and J lost 6 bases, with 12 bases between them. The CDR3 is 15 amino acids. Germline CDR1 reads MDHEN; CDR2 reads SYDVKM. CDR3 nucleotide sequence: TGTGCCAGCAGTTTGGCCGGCGTCTTTAATTCACCCCTCCACTTT. This sequence encodes CASSLAGVFNSPLHF.

The chain carries TRBV28 and TRBJ2-7, with D unresolved. The germline gives CDR1 MDHEN, CDR2 SYDVKM. This CDR3 comprises 14 residues. The CDR3 here is CAISDKGSSYEQYV. As DNA, the CDR3 is TGTGCCATCAGTGACAAGGGAAGCTCCTACGAGCAGTACGTC.

J is TRBJ2-7 and V is TRBV10-3; D not certain. This CDR3 spans 15 amino acids. Germline V gives CDR1 ENHRY, CDR2 SYGVKD. The V gene lost 0 bases and the J gene lost 3 bases, with 12 bases spanning the gap. In DNA form, the CDR3 reads TGTGCCATCAGTGAGTCGTTGCAGAGACGCTACGAGCAGTACGTC. Its protein is CAISESLQRRYEQYV.

This chain uses TRBV10-3 with TRBJ1-2, with D perhaps TRBD1 (6 bases). Germline CDR1 is ENHRY and CDR2 is SYGVKD. This CDR3 region has 14 residues. V was pared by 6 bases and J by 0 bases, with 11 bases between. The CDR3 nucleotides are TGTGCCATCAGCGACTCAGGGGCTAACTATGGCTACACCTTC. This codes for CAISDSGANYGYTF.

This clonotype was counted at least ten times. The rearrangement uses TRBV19 and TRBJ2-7, with TRBD1 matching over 9 bases. J lost 2 bases, V lost 9 bases, and 8 bases had no gene match. CDR1 LNHDA and CDR2 SQIVND come from the germline V gene (reference sequence). CDR3 length: 14 residues. CDR3 sequence reads: CASSAGTGTYEQYF. The DNA of the CDR3 is TGTGCCAGCAGTGCCGGGACAGGGACCTACGAGCAGTACTTC.

This clonotype turned up a few times. The chain joins TRBV6-2 or TRBV6-3 to TRBJ1-2, with TRBD1 identical over 7 bases. CDR1 and CDR2 (germline): MNHEY, SVGEGT. The CDR3 covers 16 residues. The junction had 11 bases not matched to a gene; V was cut back by 5 bases and J by 2 bases. The CDR3 sequence is CASSTTRDSPNYGYTF. The CDR3 nucleotides read TGTGCCAGCAGTACGACCAGGGACAGCCCGAACTATGGCTACACCTTC.

V and J are TRBV29-1 and TRBJ2-6; 7 bases align to TRBD2. Germline trimming cut 0 bases from V and 3 bases from J; bases unmatched to any gene: 11. Per the germline V gene, CDR1 is SQVTM and CDR2 is ANQGSEA. The CDR3 runs to 18 residues. The CDR3 DNA is TGCAGCGTTGAAGATCCGGCAGGGACTATGCATGGGGCCAACGTCCTGACTTTC. Protein: CSVEDPAGTMHGANVLTF.

This clonotype was seen a few times. The V call is TRBV15, the J call TRBJ2-2; 7 positions agree with TRBD1. In germline, CDR1 is LNHNV, CDR2 YYDKDF (reference sequence). V shed 1 base and J 5 bases; nucleotides not matched to a gene: 16. This CDR3 comprises 19 residues. CDR3 residues: CATSRADLSGTVWTGELFF. The CDR3, as DNA: TGTGCCACCAGCAGAGCCGACCTCTCCGGGACAGTGTGGACCGGGGAGCTGTTTTTT.

This clonotype was seen many times. The chain joins TRBV12-3 or TRBV12-4 to TRBJ2-1, with D tentatively TRBD2 (7 bases). The CDR3 runs 20 residues. Trimming took 6 bases from V and 8 from J, leaving 35 bases between them. CDR3 sequence: CASSPFGPGLTGTAGDEQFF. CDR3 in DNA: TGTGCCAGCAGCCCATTTGGGCCGGGACTAACCGGGACGGCAGGGGATGAGCAGTTCTTC.